This T cell receptor beta chain was profiled in a study of beta chain features in type 1 diabetes. The V gene lost 4 bases and the J gene lost 7 bases, with 14 bases spanning the gap. Germline CDR1 SNHLY, CDR2 FYNNEI. The CDR3 runs 13 residues. Via the markers CD45RO/CCR7/CD25/CD127/CD95/CD27, stem cell-like memory, regulatory, central memory and naive CD4+ cells were sorted. Sorted populations all exceeded 98% purity. About this clone: As yet, its antigen is unknown.

Study-wide results and limits: Type 1 diabetes patients showed a moderate but significant shortening of TCRB CDR3s in all four CD4+ subsets.

Every bit of the isolated RNA underwent reverse transcription, so sequencing read expressed TCRB transcripts. Naive, central memory and regulatory T cell samples yielded roughly 3.5 million reads on average. The data were produced by immunoSEQ multiplex PCR, yet TCRdb's version contains in-frame clones alone and is incomplete. The sample has approximately 170,000 clones; roughly 60% are singletons. The chain combines TRBV2 with TRBJ2-7; TRBD2 is a possible D gene (5 bases). The sample comprised naive CD4+ T cells from blood. This TCR came from a man aged 25-45 years with type 1 diabetes. As DNA, the CDR3 is TGTGCCAGCAGTGCTAGTAGCGTTAGGGAGCAGTACTTC. Amino acid sequence: CASSASSVREQYF.